The clone carrying this T cell receptor beta chain was observed a handful of times. In the authors' methods: Estimates of nucleated cell counts were drawn from the amplification of reference gene primers. Libraries were prepared by immunoSEQ multiplex PCR; TCRdb keeps only in-frame clonotypes and omits some of them. That table furnishes V, J and clone size, whereas the DNA furnished D and trimming. The sample holds some 220,000 clones, 65% to 90% seen once. This sample is part of a study of blood T cell repertoires in COVID-19. Study-level background: Sites in the United States, Italy and Spain provided acute and convalescent COVID-19 samples.

CDR3 length: 14 amino acids. Trimming removed 4 bases at V and 3 bases at J, with 12 bases between. CDR1 KGHSH and CDR2 LQKENI come from the germline V gene. The origin of this receptor is a man aged 45-65 years with COVID-19, enrolled during active disease. The V call is TRBV18, the J call TRBJ1-2; D is unclear. Sample: peripheral blood. This CDR3 is CASSLALTDYGYTF. In DNA form, the CDR3 reads TGTGCCAGCTCACTAGCCCTGACGGACTATGGCTACACCTTC.